This record concerns one T cell receptor (beta chain) sequence. No antigen is known for it. TCRdb's copy holds only in-frame clones and misses some; the assay was immunoSEQ multiplex PCR. The sample has about 1,700 clones; 25% to 35% are singletons. The sample belongs to a study of T cells in localized non-small cell lung cancer. In germline, CDR1 is LNHDA, CDR2 SQIVND (reference sequence). The CDR3 has 15 residues. Trimming removed 5 bases at V and 3 bases at J, with 17 bases between. Overall study results and limits: Adjacent uninvolved lung tissue had the highest T cell clonality, exceeding tumor. Only one tumor region went through sequencing, so heterogeneity may still be there.

The sequencing used normal lung tissue next to the tumor, collected before any cancer treatment. The receptor comes from a woman between 40 and 69 years old with stage III lung adenocarcinoma. The genes are TRBV19 and TRBJ2-7, with D uncertain. The CDR3 DNA reads as TGTGCCAGTAGTCAAATTGAAGGTCTGGTCTACGAGCAGTACTTC. Translation gives CASSQIEGLVYEQYF.